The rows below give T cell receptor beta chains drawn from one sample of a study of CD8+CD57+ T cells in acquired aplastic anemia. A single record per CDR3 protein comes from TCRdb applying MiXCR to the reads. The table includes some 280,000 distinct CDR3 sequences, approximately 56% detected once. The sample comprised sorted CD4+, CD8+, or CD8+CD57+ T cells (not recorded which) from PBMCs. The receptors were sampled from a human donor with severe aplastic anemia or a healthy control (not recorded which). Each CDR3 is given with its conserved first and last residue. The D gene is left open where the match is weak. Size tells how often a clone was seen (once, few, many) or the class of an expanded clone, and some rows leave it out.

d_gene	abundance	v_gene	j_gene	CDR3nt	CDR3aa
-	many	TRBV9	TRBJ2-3	TGTGCCAGCAGCGTAGGGGGCGGACCTAGCACAGATACGCAGTATTTT	CASSVGGGPSTDTQYF
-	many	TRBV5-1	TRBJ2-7	TGCGCCAGCAGCTTGAGGTCAGGTGGCGACGAGCAGTACTTC	CASSLRSGGDEQYF
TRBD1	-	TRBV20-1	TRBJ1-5	TGCAGTGCTAGAGGTCCCGGACAGGGTGCAGGATATCAGCCCCAGCATTTT	CSARGPGQGAGYQPQHF
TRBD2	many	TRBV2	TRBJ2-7	TGTGCCAGCAGGATAGCGGGTTCCGAGCAGTACTTC	CASRIAGSEQYF
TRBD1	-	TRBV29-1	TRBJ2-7	TGCAGCGTTGGAAGAACTGGGACAGGGAGGGGAAACTACGAGCAGTACTTC	CSVGRTGTGRGNYEQYF
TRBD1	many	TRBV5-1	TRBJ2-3	TGCGCCAGCAGCTTAATTTGGGACAGGGGAAATACGCAGTATTTT	CASSLIWDRGNTQYF
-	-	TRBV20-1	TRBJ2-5	TGCAGTGCTAGAGGCGCAGGCCAAGAGACCCAGTACTTC	CSARGAGQETQYF
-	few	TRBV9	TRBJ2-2	TGTGCCAGCAGCGTAGATGTCCTGAACACCGGGGAGCTGTTTTTT	CASSVDVLNTGELFF
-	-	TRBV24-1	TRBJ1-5	TGTGCCACCGCCCGCCCAGGGAGCAATCAGCCCCAGCATTTT	CATARPGSNQPQHF
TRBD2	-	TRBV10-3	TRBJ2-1	TGTGCCATCAGTTCGGGACTAGGCAATGAGCAGTTCTTC	CAISSGLGNEQFF
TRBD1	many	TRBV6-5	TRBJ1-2	TGTGCCAGCAGGTCAGGGGGCGTCGACTATGGCTACACCTTC	CASRSGGVDYGYTF
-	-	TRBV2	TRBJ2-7	TGTGCCAGCAGTGGGCATGCCAACTACGAGCAGTACTTC	CASSGHANYEQYF
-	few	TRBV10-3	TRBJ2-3	TGTGCCATCAGACGTCCGGATAGCACAGATACGCAGTATTTT	CAIRRPDSTDTQYF
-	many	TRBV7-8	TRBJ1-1	TGTGCCAGCAGCTTTTCCAGGGATGCTGAAGCTTTCTTT	CASSFSRDAEAFF
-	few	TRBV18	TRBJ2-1	TGTGCCAGCTCACCACTACCAAGGACCGCGAGCTCCTACAATGAGCAGTTCTTC	CASSPLPRTASSYNEQFF
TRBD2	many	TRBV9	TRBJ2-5	TGTGCCAGCAGCCCCGGGTTACTAGCGGGGGAAGAGACCCAGTACTTC	CASSPGLLAGEETQYF
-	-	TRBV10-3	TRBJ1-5	TGTGCCATCAGTGAGGCAGGGAGCAATCAGCCCCAGCATTTT	CAISEAGSNQPQHF
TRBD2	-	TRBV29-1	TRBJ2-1	TGCAGCACCGGCGGGGATCTAGGGACTAGCGGGAACAATGAGCAGTTCTTC	CSTGGDLGTSGNNEQFF
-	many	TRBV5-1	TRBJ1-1	TGCGCCAGCAGCCAAGGGGCGAATACGAACACTGAAGCTTTCTTT	CASSQGANTNTEAFF
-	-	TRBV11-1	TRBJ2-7	TGTGCCAGCAGCTTAGCCGGGGAACCGAGCAACTTC	CASSLAGEPSNF